The source of this T cell receptor (beta chain) is a study of cytomegalovirus exposure and HLA in healthy donors. Study at large: Both the approximately 130 validation repertoires and the roughly 620 first-cohort repertoires used the same platform, as reported by a later analysis.

Trimming left V 1 base short and J 2 bases short, with 9 bases between. In germline, CDR1 is SQVTM, CDR2 ANQGSEA. The CDR3 consists of 13 residues. The table came from immunoSEQ multiplex PCR; TCRdb's copy has only in-frame clones and leaves some out. The data hold around 150,000 clones, with around 92% observed a single time. Sequenced: PBMCs. The chain uses TRBV29-1 and TRBJ2-7, with a possible D match to TRBD2 (6 bases). This clonotype was obtained from a man aged 18 to 29 in good health and CMV-seropositive. The CDR3 sequence is CSVEGGKPYEQYF. CDR3 nucleotide sequence: TGCAGCGTTGAAGGCGGGAAACCCTACGAGCAGTACTTC.